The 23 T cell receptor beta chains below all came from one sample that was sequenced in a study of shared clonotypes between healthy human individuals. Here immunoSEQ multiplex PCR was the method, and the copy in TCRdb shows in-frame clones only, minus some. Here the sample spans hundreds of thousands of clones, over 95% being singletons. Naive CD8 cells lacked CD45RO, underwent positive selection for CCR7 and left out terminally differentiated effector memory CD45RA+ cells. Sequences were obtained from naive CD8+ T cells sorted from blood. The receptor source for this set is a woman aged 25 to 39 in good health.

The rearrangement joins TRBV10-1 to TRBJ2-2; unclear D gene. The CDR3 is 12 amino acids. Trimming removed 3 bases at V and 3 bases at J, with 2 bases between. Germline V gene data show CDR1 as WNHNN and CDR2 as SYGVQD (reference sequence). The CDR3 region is CASSEHTGELFF. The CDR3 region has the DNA TGCGCCAGCAGTGAACACACCGGGGAGCTGTTTTTT.

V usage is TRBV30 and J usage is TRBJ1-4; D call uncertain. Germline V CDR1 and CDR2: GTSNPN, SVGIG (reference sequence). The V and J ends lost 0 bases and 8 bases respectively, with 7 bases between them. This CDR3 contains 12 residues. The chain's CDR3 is CAWSVHGEKLFF. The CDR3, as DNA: TGTGCCTGGAGTGTACATGGAGAAAAACTGTTTTTT.

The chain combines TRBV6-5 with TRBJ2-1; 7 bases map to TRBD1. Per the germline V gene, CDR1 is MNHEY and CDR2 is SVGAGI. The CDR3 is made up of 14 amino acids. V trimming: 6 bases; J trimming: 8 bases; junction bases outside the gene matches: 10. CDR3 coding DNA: TGTGCCAGCAGCTACGGCAGAGGGGGCGATGAGCAGTTCTTC. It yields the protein CASSYGRGGDEQFF.

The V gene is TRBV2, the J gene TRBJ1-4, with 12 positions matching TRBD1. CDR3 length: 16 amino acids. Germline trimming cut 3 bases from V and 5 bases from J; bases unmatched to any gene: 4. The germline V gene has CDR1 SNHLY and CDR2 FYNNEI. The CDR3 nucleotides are TGTGCCAGCAGTGAGGGGACAGGGGGCGCGAATGAAAAACTGTTTTTT. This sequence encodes CASSEGTGGANEKLFF.

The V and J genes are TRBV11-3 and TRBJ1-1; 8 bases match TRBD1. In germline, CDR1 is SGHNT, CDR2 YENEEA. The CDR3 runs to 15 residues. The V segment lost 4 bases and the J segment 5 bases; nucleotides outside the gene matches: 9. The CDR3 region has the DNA TGTGCCAGCAGCTCCCCCGACAGGGGAGAGACTGAAGCTTTCTTT. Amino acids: CASSSPDRGETEAFF. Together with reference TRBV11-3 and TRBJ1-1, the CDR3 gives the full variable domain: EAGVVQSPRYKIIEKKQPVAFWCNPISGHNTLYWYLQNLGQGPELLIRYENEEAVDDSQLPKDRFSAERLKGVDSTLKIQPAELGDSAVYLCASSSPDRGETEAFFGQGTRLTVV.

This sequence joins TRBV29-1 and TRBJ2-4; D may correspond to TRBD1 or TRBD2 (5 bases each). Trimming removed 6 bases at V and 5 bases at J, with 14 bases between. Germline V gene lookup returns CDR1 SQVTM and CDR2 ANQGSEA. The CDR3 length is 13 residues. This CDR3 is CSVGPGTENIQYF. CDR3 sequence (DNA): TGCAGCGTGGGCCCCGGGACCGAAAACATTCAGTACTTC.

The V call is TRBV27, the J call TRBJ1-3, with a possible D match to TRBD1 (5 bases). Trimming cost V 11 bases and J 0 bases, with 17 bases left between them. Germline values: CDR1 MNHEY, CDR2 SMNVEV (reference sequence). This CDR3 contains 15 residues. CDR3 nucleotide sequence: TGTGCCCCCGAGGGGACTTGCTGCTCTGGAAACACCATATATTTT. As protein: CAPEGTCCSGNTIYF.

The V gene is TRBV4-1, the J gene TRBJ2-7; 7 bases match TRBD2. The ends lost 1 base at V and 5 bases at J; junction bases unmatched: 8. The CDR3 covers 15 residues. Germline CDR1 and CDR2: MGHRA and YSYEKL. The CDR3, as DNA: TGCGCCAGCAGCCAAGTTCCGGGAGGCCGAGACGAGCAGTACTTC. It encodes CASSQVPGGRDEQYF.

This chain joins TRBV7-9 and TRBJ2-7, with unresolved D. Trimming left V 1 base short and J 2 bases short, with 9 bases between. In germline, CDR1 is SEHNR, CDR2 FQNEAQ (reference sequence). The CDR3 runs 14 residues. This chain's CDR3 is CASSLGENPYEQYF. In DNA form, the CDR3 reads TGTGCCAGCAGCTTAGGGGAAAACCCCTACGAGCAGTACTTC.

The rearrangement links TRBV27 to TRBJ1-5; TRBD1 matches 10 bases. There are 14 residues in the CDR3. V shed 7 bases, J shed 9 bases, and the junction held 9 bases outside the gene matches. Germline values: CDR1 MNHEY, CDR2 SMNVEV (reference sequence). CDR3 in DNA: TGTGCCAGCAACCAGGACAGGGGGAGTGGGCCCCAGCATTTT. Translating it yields CASNQDRGSGPQHF.

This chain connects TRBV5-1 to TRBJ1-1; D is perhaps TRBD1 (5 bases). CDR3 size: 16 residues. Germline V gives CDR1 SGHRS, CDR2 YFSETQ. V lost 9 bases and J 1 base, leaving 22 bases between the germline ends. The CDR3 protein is CAIPSGGTDRNTEAFF. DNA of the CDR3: TGCGCCATTCCCTCGGGGGGGACTGATAGGAACACTGAAGCTTTCTTT. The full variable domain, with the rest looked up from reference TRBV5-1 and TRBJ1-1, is KAGVTQTPRYLIKTRGQQVTLSCSPISGHRSVSWYQQTPGQGLQFLFEYFSETQRNKGNFPGRFSGRQFSNSRSEMNVSTLELGDSALYLCAIPSGGTDRNTEAFFGQGTRLTVV.

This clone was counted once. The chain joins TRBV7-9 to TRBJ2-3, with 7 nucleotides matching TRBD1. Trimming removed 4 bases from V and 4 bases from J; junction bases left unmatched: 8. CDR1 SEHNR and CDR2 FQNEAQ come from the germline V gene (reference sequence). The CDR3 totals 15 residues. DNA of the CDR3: TGTGCCAGCAGCTACCGGGACAGACAATCAGATACGCAGTATTTT. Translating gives CASSYRDRQSDTQYF. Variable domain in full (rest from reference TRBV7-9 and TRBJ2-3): DTGVSQNPRHKITKRGQNVTFRCDPISEHNRLYWYRQTLGQGPEFLTYFQNEAQLEKSRLLSDRFSAERPKGSFSTLEIQRTEQGDSAMYLCASSYRDRQSDTQYFGPGTRLTVL.

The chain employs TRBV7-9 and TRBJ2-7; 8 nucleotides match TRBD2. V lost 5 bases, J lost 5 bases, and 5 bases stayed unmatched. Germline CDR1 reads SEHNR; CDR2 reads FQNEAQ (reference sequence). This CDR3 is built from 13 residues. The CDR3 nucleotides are TGTGCCAGCAGCCCGGGACTAGTTGACGAGCAGTACTTC. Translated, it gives CASSPGLVDEQYF.

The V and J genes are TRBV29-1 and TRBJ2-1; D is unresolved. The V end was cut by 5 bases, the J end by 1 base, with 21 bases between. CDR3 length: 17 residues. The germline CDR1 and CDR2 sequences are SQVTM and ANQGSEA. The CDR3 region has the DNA TGCAGCGTTCGCGAGCACCTAGAACGTAGGTCCTACAATGAGCAGTTCTTC. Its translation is CSVREHLERRSYNEQFF.

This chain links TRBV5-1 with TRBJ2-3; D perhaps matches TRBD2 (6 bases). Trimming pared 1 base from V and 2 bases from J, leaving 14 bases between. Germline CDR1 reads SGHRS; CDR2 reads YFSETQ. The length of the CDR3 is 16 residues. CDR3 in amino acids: CASSLSVGGNTDTQYF. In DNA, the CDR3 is TGCGCCAGCAGCTTGTCAGTGGGAGGAAACACAGATACGCAGTATTTT.

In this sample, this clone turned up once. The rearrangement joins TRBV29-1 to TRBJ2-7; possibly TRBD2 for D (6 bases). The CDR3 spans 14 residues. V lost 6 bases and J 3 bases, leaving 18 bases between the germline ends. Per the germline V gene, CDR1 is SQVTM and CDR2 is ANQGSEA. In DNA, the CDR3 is TGCAGCGTCACCTCGAACTCGGACTACTACGAGCAGTACTTC. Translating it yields CSVTSNSDYYEQYF.

The CDR3 here is CASAGLADNEQFF. The CDR3 region has the DNA TGTGCCAGTGCCGGACTAGCGGACAATGAGCAGTTCTTC. The chain has TRBV9 and TRBJ2-1; 10 bases are a match to TRBD2. The CDR3 length is 13 residues. The germline V gene has CDR1 SGDLS and CDR2 YYNGEE. With V trimmed by 8 bases and J by 5 bases, 4 bases remained unmatched.

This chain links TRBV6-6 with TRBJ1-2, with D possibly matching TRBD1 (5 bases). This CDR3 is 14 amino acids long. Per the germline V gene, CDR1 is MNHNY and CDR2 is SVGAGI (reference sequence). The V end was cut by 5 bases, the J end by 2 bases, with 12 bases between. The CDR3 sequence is CASSQSEGNYGYTF. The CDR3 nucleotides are TGTGCCAGCAGTCAATCCGAGGGGAACTATGGCTACACCTTC.

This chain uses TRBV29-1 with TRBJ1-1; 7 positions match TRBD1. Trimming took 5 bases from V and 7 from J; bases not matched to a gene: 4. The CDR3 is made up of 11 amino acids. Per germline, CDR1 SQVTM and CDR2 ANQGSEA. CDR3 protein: CSVSRGLEAFF. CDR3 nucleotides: TGCAGCGTTTCAAGGGGGCTTGAAGCTTTCTTT.

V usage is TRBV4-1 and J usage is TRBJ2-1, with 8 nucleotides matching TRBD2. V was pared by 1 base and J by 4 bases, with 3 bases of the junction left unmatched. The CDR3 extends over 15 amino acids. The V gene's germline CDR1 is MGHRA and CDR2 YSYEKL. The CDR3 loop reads CASSQASGSYNEQFF. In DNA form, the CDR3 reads TGCGCCAGCAGCCAAGCCAGCGGGAGTTACAATGAGCAGTTCTTC.

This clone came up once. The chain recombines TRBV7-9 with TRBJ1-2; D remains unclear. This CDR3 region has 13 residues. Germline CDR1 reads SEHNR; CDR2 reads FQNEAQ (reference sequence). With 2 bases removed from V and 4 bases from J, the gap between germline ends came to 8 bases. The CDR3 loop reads CASSLSGIYGYTF. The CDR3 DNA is TGTGCCAGCAGCTTATCGGGGATCTATGGCTACACCTTC.

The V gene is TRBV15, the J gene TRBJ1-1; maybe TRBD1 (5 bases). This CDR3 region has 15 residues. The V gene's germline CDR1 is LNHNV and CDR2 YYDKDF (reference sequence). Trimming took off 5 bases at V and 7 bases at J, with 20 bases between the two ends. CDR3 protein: CATSLPGASGFEAFF. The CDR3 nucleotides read TGTGCCACCAGCTTGCCTGGGGCCTCGGGCTTTGAAGCTTTCTTT.

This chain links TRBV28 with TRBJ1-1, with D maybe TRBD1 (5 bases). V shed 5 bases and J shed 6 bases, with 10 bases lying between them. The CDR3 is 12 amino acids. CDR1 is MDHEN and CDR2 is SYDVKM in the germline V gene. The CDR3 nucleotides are TGTGCCAGCAGTCCCGGGGGTGCTGAAGCTTTCTTT. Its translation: CASSPGGAEAFF.